A selection of T cell receptor beta chains follows, all from one sample in a study of early T cells in non-severe SARS-CoV-2 infection. TCRdb passed the 5' RACE reads through MiXCR, listing each CDR3 protein once. The table has 45,000 to 65,000 distinct CDR3 sequences, around a tenth seen once. The sequenced sample consisted of whole blood. The source is an adult who was a healthcare worker with PCR-confirmed SARS-CoV-2 infection or an uninfected control (not recorded which). Each CDR3 is given with its conserved first and last residue. The order of the fields is V gene, clone size, D gene, J gene, CDR3 DNA, CDR3 protein. A D gene is named only where the DNA matches it firmly. Where a row states a size, it is once, few, many or the class of an expanded clone; other rows omit it.

v_gene: TRBV11-2
abundance: NA
d_gene: TRBD1
j_gene: TRBJ2-1
CDR3nt: TGTGCCAGCAGCTTGGGTAGACAGGGGGAAGAGCAGTTCTTC
CDR3aa: CASSLGRQGEEQFF

v_gene: TRBV20-1
abundance: many
d_gene: TRBD1
j_gene: TRBJ1-1
CDR3nt: TGCAGTGCTTGCCGGGACAGGGATTGGATGGATGGCCAAGCTTTCTTT
CDR3aa: CSACRDRDWMDGQAFF

v_gene: TRBV3-1
abundance: many
d_gene: NA
j_gene: TRBJ1-4
CDR3nt: TGTGCCAGCAGCCCACGTTGGATCAATGAAAAACTGTTTTTT
CDR3aa: CASSPRWINEKLFF

v_gene: TRBV6-1
abundance: many
d_gene: NA
j_gene: TRBJ2-2
CDR3nt: TGTGCCAGCGCACTTGGGGACACCGGGGAGCTGTTTTTT
CDR3aa: CASALGDTGELFF

v_gene: TRBV7-9
abundance: few
d_gene: NA
j_gene: TRBJ2-4
CDR3nt: TGTGCCAGCAGCCCAAATATGAGACAGGGAGGGCAAAACATTCAGTACTTC
CDR3aa: CASSPNMRQGGQNIQYF

v_gene: TRBV10-3
abundance: many
d_gene: TRBD1
j_gene: TRBJ1-1
CDR3nt: TGTGCCATCAGTGAGCAGGGGGGCACTGAAGCTTTCTTT
CDR3aa: CAISEQGGTEAFF

v_gene: TRBV6-5
abundance: NA
d_gene: TRBD1
j_gene: TRBJ1-1
CDR3nt: TGTGCCAGCAGTCCGACAGGGCGGACTGAAGCTTTCTTT
CDR3aa: CASSPTGRTEAFF

v_gene: TRBV29-1
abundance: NA
d_gene: NA
j_gene: TRBJ1-2
CDR3nt: TGCAGCGTTGAACTAAGGTGGGGTAGCTATGGCTACACCTTC
CDR3aa: CSVELRWGSYGYTF

v_gene: TRBV5-1
abundance: many
d_gene: NA
j_gene: TRBJ2-3
CDR3nt: TGCGCCAGCAGCTTGGAGGCGGCCGGGAACAATCAGCCCCAGTATTTT
CDR3aa: CASSLEAAGNNQPQYF

v_gene: TRBV7-9
abundance: few
d_gene: NA
j_gene: TRBJ1-5
CDR3nt: TGTGCCAGCAGCGAGGCCAGAGATCAGCCCCAGCATTTT
CDR3aa: CASSEARDQPQHF

v_gene: TRBV20-1
abundance: many
d_gene: TRBD2
j_gene: TRBJ2-1
CDR3nt: TGCAGTGCTAGAAACCTAGCGGGGGGTGACAATGAGCAGTTCTTC
CDR3aa: CSARNLAGGDNEQFF

v_gene: TRBV4-3
abundance: many
d_gene: NA
j_gene: TRBJ2-5
CDR3nt: TGCGCCAGCAGCCAAGATGCGACGCCGGGGCTCCAAGAGACCCAGTACTTC
CDR3aa: CASSQDATPGLQETQYF

v_gene: TRBV6-6
abundance: few
d_gene: TRBD1
j_gene: TRBJ1-6
CDR3nt: TGTGCCAGCAGTTACTCGTATGACAGGGATTCACCCCTCCACTTT
CDR3aa: CASSYSYDRDSPLHF

v_gene: TRBV7-9
abundance: many
d_gene: NA
j_gene: TRBJ1-6
CDR3nt: TGTGCCAGCAGCTTAGGAAGGGGGTCTAATTCACCCCTCCACTTT
CDR3aa: CASSLGRGSNSPLHF

v_gene: TRBV6-2/TRBV6-3
abundance: many
d_gene: TRBD2
j_gene: TRBJ2-7
CDR3nt: TGTGCCAGCAGTTACGGAACTAGCGGGCTGGTGACCTACGAGCAGTACTTC
CDR3aa: CASSYGTSGLVTYEQYF

v_gene: TRBV5-4
abundance: few
d_gene: NA
j_gene: TRBJ2-2
CDR3nt: TGTGCCAGCAGCTCACCTCTAAACACCGGGGAGCTGTTTTTT
CDR3aa: CASSSPLNTGELFF

v_gene: TRBV27
abundance: NA
d_gene: TRBD1
j_gene: TRBJ1-3
CDR3nt: TGTGCCAGCAGTTCGAAAGGGACAGGGGGACACATCTACTCTGGAAACACCATATATTTT
CDR3aa: CASSSKGTGGHIYSGNTIYF

v_gene: TRBV5-8
abundance: many
d_gene: NA
j_gene: TRBJ2-1
CDR3nt: TGTGCCAGCAGCTTGAGGTTGACCCCAAGACGCAATGAGCAGTTCTTC
CDR3aa: CASSLRLTPRRNEQFF

v_gene: TRBV20-1
abundance: few
d_gene: NA
j_gene: TRBJ2-2
CDR3nt: TGCAGTGCTAGAGTCGAATTCCTCAGCACCGGGGAGCTGTTTTTT
CDR3aa: CSARVEFLSTGELFF

v_gene: TRBV6-5
abundance: NA
d_gene: NA
j_gene: TRBJ2-1
CDR3nt: TGTGCCATCCCCTCTCGTTGGCAGGGCTCCTACAATGAGCAGTTCTTC
CDR3aa: CAIPSRWQGSYNEQFF

v_gene: TRBV7-2
abundance: many
d_gene: NA
j_gene: TRBJ2-1
CDR3nt: TGTGCCAGCAGCTTAGTAGTAGCGCCGAGCTCCTACAATGAGCAGTTCTTC
CDR3aa: CASSLVVAPSSYNEQFF

v_gene: TRBV29-1
abundance: many
d_gene: TRBD2
j_gene: TRBJ2-3
CDR3nt: TGCAGCGTTGGACTAGCTGTAGATCCAGATACGCAGTATTTT
CDR3aa: CSVGLAVDPDTQYF

v_gene: TRBV7-2
abundance: NA
d_gene: NA
j_gene: TRBJ2-7
CDR3nt: TGTGCCAGCAGCTTTGGCCGGGCCTATAGCGACGAGCAGTACTTC
CDR3aa: CASSFGRAYSDEQYF

v_gene: TRBV28
abundance: NA
d_gene: NA
j_gene: TRBJ2-7
CDR3nt: TGTGCCAGCAGTTTGGGGGAGCAGTACTTC
CDR3aa: CASSLGEQYF

v_gene: TRBV5-4
abundance: few
d_gene: NA
j_gene: TRBJ2-2
CDR3nt: TGTGCCAGCAGCTTGGACGGGACCTACACCGGGGAGCTGTTTTTT
CDR3aa: CASSLDGTYTGELFF

v_gene: TRBV5-4
abundance: few
d_gene: NA
j_gene: TRBJ2-7
CDR3nt: TGTGCCAGCAGCTTGGACTACAGGAGCTCCTACGAGCAGTACTTC
CDR3aa: CASSLDYRSSYEQYF

v_gene: TRBV5-1
abundance: many
d_gene: TRBD2
j_gene: TRBJ2-1
CDR3nt: TGCGCCAGCAGCCCAGGACTAGCGGGATTATCCTACAATGAGCAGTTCTTC
CDR3aa: CASSPGLAGLSYNEQFF

v_gene: TRBV28
abundance: few
d_gene: TRBD1
j_gene: TRBJ2-3
CDR3nt: TGTGCCAGCAGTTTACAGGGGGCAGCCACAGATACGCAGTATTTT
CDR3aa: CASSLQGAATDTQYF

v_gene: TRBV14
abundance: many
d_gene: TRBD1
j_gene: TRBJ1-2
CDR3nt: TGTGCCAGCAGCCAAGCCACAGGGGTTGGCTACACCTTC
CDR3aa: CASSQATGVGYTF

v_gene: TRBV9
abundance: NA
d_gene: NA
j_gene: TRBJ2-3
CDR3nt: TGTGCCAGCTCCCCGGGACGCTTCACAGATACGCAGTATTTT
CDR3aa: CASSPGRFTDTQYF

v_gene: TRBV12-5
abundance: few
d_gene: NA
j_gene: TRBJ1-5
CDR3nt: TGTGCTAGTGGTTTGGTAGGGTTCAGTCGGAGCAATCAGCCCCAGCATTTT
CDR3aa: CASGLVGFSRSNQPQHF

v_gene: TRBV4-2
abundance: NA
d_gene: TRBD2
j_gene: TRBJ2-2
CDR3nt: TGTGCCAGCAGCCAAGATAGAGGGAGGGGCACCGGGGAGCTGTTTTTT
CDR3aa: CASSQDRGRGTGELFF

v_gene: TRBV20-1
abundance: many
d_gene: TRBD1
j_gene: TRBJ1-2
CDR3nt: TGCAGTGCTAGAGTCGGACAGGGTTACACCTTC
CDR3aa: CSARVGQGYTF

v_gene: TRBV19
abundance: many
d_gene: NA
j_gene: TRBJ1-5
CDR3nt: TGTGCCAGTAGTGAACAGAGTTACAATCAGCCCCAGCATTTT
CDR3aa: CASSEQSYNQPQHF

v_gene: TRBV12-3/TRBV12-4
abundance: many
d_gene: NA
j_gene: TRBJ2-1
CDR3nt: TGTGCCAGCAGTTTAGCTCCAGGGATCAGGACTCGCTCCTACAATGAGCAGTTCTTC
CDR3aa: CASSLAPGIRTRSYNEQFF

v_gene: TRBV20-1
abundance: few
d_gene: NA
j_gene: TRBJ2-7
CDR3nt: TGCAGTGCTAGCAGACTAACAGGTCCCCCCGAGCAGTACTTC
CDR3aa: CSASRLTGPPEQYF

v_gene: TRBV29-1
abundance: NA
d_gene: NA
j_gene: TRBJ1-1
CDR3nt: TGCAGCGTCAGCAGGGTGAACACTGAAGCTTTCTTT
CDR3aa: CSVSRVNTEAFF

v_gene: TRBV13
abundance: NA
d_gene: NA
j_gene: TRBJ2-6
CDR3nt: TGTGCCAGCAGCTCTATCGAGGACGGGACTGGGGCCAACGTCCTGACTTTC
CDR3aa: CASSSIEDGTGANVLTF

v_gene: TRBV18
abundance: many
d_gene: TRBD1
j_gene: TRBJ1-5
CDR3nt: TGTGCCAGCTCACGAGACAGGGCCGATCAGCCCCAGCATTTT
CDR3aa: CASSRDRADQPQHF

v_gene: TRBV6-5
abundance: few
d_gene: TRBD2
j_gene: TRBJ2-1
CDR3nt: TGTGCCAGCAGTACGAGGACTAGCGGGATTACCTACAATGAGCAGTTCTTC
CDR3aa: CASSTRTSGITYNEQFF

v_gene: TRBV29-1
abundance: few
d_gene: NA
j_gene: TRBJ2-1
CDR3nt: TGCAGCGTTGATAAAGAGCAGTTCTTC
CDR3aa: CSVDKEQFF

v_gene: TRBV3-1
abundance: many
d_gene: NA
j_gene: TRBJ2-2
CDR3nt: TGTGCCAGCAGCCTACAATTGGCAGGGGCGAACACCGGGGAGCTGTTTTTT
CDR3aa: CASSLQLAGANTGELFF

v_gene: TRBV20-1
abundance: many
d_gene: TRBD2
j_gene: TRBJ2-1
CDR3nt: TGCAGTGCTACTCGGGAGGACGGTAACAATGAGCAGTTCTTC
CDR3aa: CSATREDGNNEQFF

v_gene: TRBV7-2
abundance: many
d_gene: NA
j_gene: TRBJ2-7
CDR3nt: TGTGCCAGCAGCAGGACCGGACAGACCTACGAGCAGTACTTC
CDR3aa: CASSRTGQTYEQYF

v_gene: TRBV10-3
abundance: NA
d_gene: TRBD1
j_gene: TRBJ1-1
CDR3nt: TGTGCCGTCCGGGACAGAGATAACACTGAAGCTTTCTTT
CDR3aa: CAVRDRDNTEAFF

v_gene: TRBV10-2
abundance: many
d_gene: NA
j_gene: TRBJ1-6
CDR3nt: TGCGCCAGCAGTGAGCCCCCCAGAAATTCACCCCTCCACTTT
CDR3aa: CASSEPPRNSPLHF

v_gene: TRBV11-2
abundance: many
d_gene: TRBD1
j_gene: TRBJ2-1
CDR3nt: TGTGCCAGCAGCTTCATACCCGGGACAGGGGATGAGCAGTTCTTC
CDR3aa: CASSFIPGTGDEQFF

v_gene: TRBV7-9
abundance: many
d_gene: TRBD2
j_gene: TRBJ2-7
CDR3nt: TGTGCCAGCAGCCACCTAATCCAGCGGGAGGCCAACGAGCAGTACTTC
CDR3aa: CASSHLIQREANEQYF

v_gene: TRBV7-2
abundance: NA
d_gene: NA
j_gene: TRBJ1-6
CDR3nt: TGTGCCAGCAGCTTAGGTTCAACGGAGTTTTCTTCACCCCTCCACTTT
CDR3aa: CASSLGSTEFSSPLHF

v_gene: TRBV7-2
abundance: many
d_gene: TRBD2
j_gene: TRBJ2-3
CDR3nt: TGTGCCAGCAGCTTTCGGACTAGCGGGAGCGCAGATACGCAGTATTTT
CDR3aa: CASSFRTSGSADTQYF

v_gene: TRBV7-2
abundance: many
d_gene: NA
j_gene: TRBJ1-6
CDR3nt: TGTGCCAGCAGCTCTTACAGGGATTCACCCCTCCACTTT
CDR3aa: CASSSYRDSPLHF

v_gene: TRBV23-1
abundance: many
d_gene: NA
j_gene: TRBJ2-7
CDR3nt: TGCGCCAGCAGTCAAAGTTTGAGCTCCTACGAGCAGTACTTC
CDR3aa: CASSQSLSSYEQYF

v_gene: TRBV15
abundance: few
d_gene: NA
j_gene: TRBJ1-1
CDR3nt: TGTGCCACCAGCACCCCTTCCGGGCCCCTCACTGAAGCTTTCTTT
CDR3aa: CATSTPSGPLTEAFF

v_gene: TRBV9
abundance: NA
d_gene: NA
j_gene: TRBJ2-1
CDR3nt: TGTGCCAGCAGCAGTAGAGGGGCGACGTACAATGAGCAGTTCTTC
CDR3aa: CASSSRGATYNEQFF

v_gene: TRBV7-3
abundance: NA
d_gene: NA
j_gene: TRBJ2-1
CDR3nt: TGTGCCAGCAGCTTAACAGGGACTTCCACCAGCTATGAGCAGTTCTTC
CDR3aa: CASSLTGTSTSYEQFF

v_gene: TRBV11-3
abundance: many
d_gene: TRBD1
j_gene: TRBJ2-7
CDR3nt: TGTGCCAGAACTAAAGGCAGGGACAGGAGCTCCTACGAGCAGTACTTC
CDR3aa: CARTKGRDRSSYEQYF

v_gene: TRBV13
abundance: many
d_gene: NA
j_gene: TRBJ1-6
CDR3nt: TGTGCCAGCAGCTTAGGCGGACGGTCAGGGAATTCACCCCTCCACTTT
CDR3aa: CASSLGGRSGNSPLHF